The 3 T cell receptor beta chains presented below share a single source sample, sequenced in a study of Ad26.COV2.S vaccination and SARS-CoV-2 variants. Sequenced by immunoSEQ multiplex PCR; TCRdb stores in-frame clones only, minus some. This table holds 300,000 to 350,000 clones, about 89% found once. Treatment noted: roughly 19 received Ad26.COV2.S at low or high dose, single or two shots; 5 received placebo; per-sample allocation not given. Sampling was performed 63 days after the first vaccine or placebo injection. The source was peripheral blood, collected in a trial of Ad26.COV2.S vaccine versus placebo. The receptors were sampled from a person aged 18-60 years who received the Ad26.COV2.S COVID-19 vaccine or a placebo.

The rearrangement uses TRBV9 and TRBJ2-2; D tentatively fits TRBD1 or TRBD2 (5 bases each). Per the germline V gene, CDR1 is SGDLS and CDR2 is YYNGEE. The CDR3 is made up of 14 amino acids. V dropped 5 bases and J dropped 0 bases, with 8 bases sitting between them. The CDR3 spells CASRRGANTGELFF. In DNA, the CDR3 is TGTGCCAGCAGGAGGGGCGCGAACACCGGGGAGCTGTTTTTT.

The rearrangement uses TRBV2 and TRBJ1-1; the match to TRBD1 covers 9 bases. This CDR3 spans 13 amino acids. Per germline, CDR1 SNHLY and CDR2 FYNNEI. V trimming: 5 bases; J trimming: 4 bases; junction bases outside the gene matches: 2. In DNA, the CDR3 is TGTGCCAGCAGTCGGACAGGGGCCACTGAAGCTTTCTTT. Translation: CASSRTGATEAFF.

V usage is TRBV11-2 and J usage is TRBJ2-1; D gene ambiguous. The CDR3 has 11 amino acids. Germline CDR1 SGHAT, CDR2 FQNNGV. Trimming took 5 bases from V and 9 from J, leaving 8 bases between them. The CDR3 here is CASSSRSEQFF. The CDR3 DNA follows: TGTGCCAGCAGCAGCAGAAGTGAGCAGTTCTTC. Drawing the rest from reference TRBV11-2 and TRBJ2-1, the complete variable domain is EAGVAQSPRYKIIEKRQSVAFWCNPISGHATLYWYQQILGQGPKLLIQFQNNGVVDDSQLPKDRFSAERLKGVDSTLKIQPAKLEDSAVYLCASSSRSEQFFGPGTRLTVL.